What follows are 29 T cell receptor beta chains derived from one specimen sequenced in a study of T cell responses to AZD1222 COVID-19 vaccine. Profiled with immunoSEQ multiplex PCR; TCRdb holds only in-frame clones, not every one. The table lists approximately 160,000 clones, roughly 89% of them singletons. Sequencing was performed on peripheral blood, taken on day 0 of AZD1222 vaccination. The receptors originated from an adult in good health.

This chain joins TRBV3-1 (or the pseudogene TRBV3-2) and TRBJ2-7; 9 positions agree with TRBD1. CDR3 size: 16 residues. Losses at the gene ends were 2 bases for V and 3 bases for J; bases not matched to a gene: 8. Germline values: CDR1 LGHDT, CDR2 YNNKEL (reference sequence). CDR3 DNA sequence: TGTGCCAGCAGCCAACGCGGGACAGGGAGGCGCTACGAGCAGTACTTC. Translated, it gives CASSQRGTGRRYEQYF.

The chain has TRBV11-2 and TRBJ2-2; no firm D call. The CDR3 is made up of 12 amino acids. Trimming took off 1 base at V and 6 bases at J, with 3 bases between the two ends. Germline V gene sequence: CDR1 SGHAT, CDR2 FQNNGV. The chain's CDR3 is CASSLGAGELFF. The CDR3 region has the DNA TGTGCCAGCAGCTTAGGAGCCGGGGAGCTGTTTTTT.

The chain employs TRBV6-2 or TRBV6-3 and TRBJ1-3, with unresolved D. V gave up 4 bases and J gave up 0 bases, with 10 bases separating them. The CDR3 loop spans 15 amino acids. Germline V gene lookup returns CDR1 MNHEY and CDR2 SVGEGT. CDR3: CASSSPGTSGNTIYF. Written as DNA, the CDR3 is TGTGCCAGCAGTTCGCCAGGAACCTCTGGAAACACCATATATTTT.

V is TRBV28 and J is TRBJ1-3, with no clear D. V shed 5 bases and J shed 0 bases, with 11 bases lying between them. There are 15 residues in the CDR3. Germline V lookup: CDR1 MDHEN, CDR2 SYDVKM. CDR3 loop: CASSPLSSSGNTIYF. The CDR3 nucleotides read TGTGCCAGCAGTCCGCTCAGCTCCTCTGGAAACACCATATATTTT.

The chain is built from TRBV15 and TRBJ1-1; D not certain. CDR1 and CDR2 (germline): LNHNV, YYDKDF (reference sequence). The V end lost 5 bases, the J end lost 1 base, and 17 bases lay between the germline ends. The CDR3 extends over 16 amino acids. CDR3 in amino acids: CATSPRGRAENTEAFF. The CDR3 bases are TGTGCCACCAGCCCTCGTGGGCGGGCGGAGAACACTGAAGCTTTCTTT. The full variable domain, with the rest looked up from reference TRBV15 and TRBJ1-1, is DAMVIQNPRYQVTQFGKPVTLSCSQTLNHNVMYWYQQKSSQAPKLLFHYYDKDFNNEADTPDNFQSRRPNTSFCFLDIRSPGLGDTAMYLCATSPRGRAENTEAFFGQGTRLTVV.

This chain uses TRBV11-3 with TRBJ1-6; unclear D gene. Germline CDR1 is SGHNT and CDR2 is YENEEA. The germline V and J ends were trimmed by 3 bases and 8 bases, with 8 bases remaining between them. The CDR3 extends over 13 amino acids. CDR3 DNA: TGTGCCAGCAGCTTCGGGTGGGATTCACCCCTCCACTTT. As protein: CASSFGWDSPLHF.

V gene TRBV3-1 (or the pseudogene TRBV3-2) combines with J gene TRBJ2-1, with D perhaps being TRBD1 or TRBD2 (5 bases each). Trimming took off 0 bases at V and 0 bases at J, with 9 bases between the two ends. Germline V lookup: CDR1 LGHDT, CDR2 YNNKEL (reference sequence). This CDR3 contains 16 residues. The CDR3 spells CASSQEWGSSYNEQFF. DNA of the CDR3: TGTGCCAGCAGCCAAGAATGGGGGAGCTCCTACAATGAGCAGTTCTTC.

V and J are TRBV5-4 and TRBJ2-1, with TRBD2 matching 9 bases. Trimming cost V 4 bases and J 9 bases; bases outside gene matches: 5. Germline loops: CDR1 SGHNT, CDR2 YYREEE (reference sequence). The CDR3 covers 13 residues. The CDR3: CASSPTTSGEQFF. The CDR3 bases are TGTGCCAGCAGCCCAACGACTAGCGGTGAGCAGTTCTTC.

V gene TRBV9 combines with J gene TRBJ2-6; D uncertain. The CDR3 is 13 residues long. Germline V gene sequence: CDR1 SGDLS, CDR2 YYNGEE. V gave up 3 bases and J gave up 0 bases, with 1 base separating them. CDR3: CASSGSGANVLTF. The CDR3, as DNA: TGTGCCAGCAGCGGCTCTGGGGCCAACGTCCTGACTTTC. Using reference TRBV9 and TRBJ2-6 for the parts outside the CDR3, the full variable domain is DSGVTQTPKHLITATGQRVTLRCSPRSGDLSVYWYQQSLDQGLQFLIQYYNGEERAKGNILERFSAQQFPDLHSELNLSSLELGDSALYFCASSGSGANVLTFGAGSRLTVL.

V is TRBV6-2 or TRBV6-3 and J is TRBJ2-7; 11 bases line up with TRBD1. This CDR3 is built from 16 residues. The germline gives CDR1 MNHEY, CDR2 SVGEGT. Trimming cost V 2 bases and J 4 bases; bases outside gene matches: 7. As DNA, the CDR3 is TGTGCCAGCAGTTACGAGCCCGGGACAGGGGGGTACGAGCAGTACTTC. Its protein product is CASSYEPGTGGYEQYF.

The chain links TRBV27 to TRBJ2-5; D gene unclear. Deletions cut 2 bases from V and 2 bases from J, with 9 bases between. Germline CDR1 MNHEY, CDR2 SMNVEV (reference sequence). The length of the CDR3 is 14 residues. CDR3 sequence reads: CASSLGQEQETQYF. The CDR3 nucleotides are TGTGCCAGCAGTTTAGGGCAGGAACAAGAGACCCAGTACTTC.

The chain is built from TRBV7-9 and TRBJ1-2; the D gene is possibly TRBD1 (5 bases). Germline V lookup: CDR1 SEHNR, CDR2 FQNEAQ (reference sequence). V dropped 5 bases and J dropped 3 bases, with 13 bases sitting between them. CDR3 length: 14 residues. CDR3 DNA: TGTGCCAGCAGCCCCCGGGACGTCTACTATGGCTACACCTTC. Its protein is CASSPRDVYYGYTF. The entire variable domain, with the rest obtained from reference TRBV7-9 and TRBJ1-2, is as follows: DTGVSQNPRHKITKRGQNVTFRCDPISEHNRLYWYRQTLGQGPEFLTYFQNEAQLEKSRLLSDRFSAERPKGSFSTLEIQRTEQGDSAMYLCASSPRDVYYGYTFGSGTRLTVV.

About this clone: This sample includes further DNA sequences coding for the same CDR3. This CDR3 is CASSSPGMNTEAFF. The CDR3, as DNA: TGTGCCAGCAGCTCTCCAGGGATGAACACTGAAGCTTTCTTT. This rearrangement joins TRBV7-9 to TRBJ1-1, with D possibly TRBD1 on 5 matching bases. Germline V CDR1 and CDR2: SEHNR, FQNEAQ (reference sequence). The CDR3 runs to 14 residues. Trimming shortened V by 4 bases and J by 0 bases, and 9 bases separated the two germline ends.

CDR3 sequence reads: CASSPMGREDNYGYTF. Written as DNA, the CDR3 is TGTGCCAGCAGCCCCATGGGGAGAGAAGACAACTATGGCTACACCTTC. The rearrangement uses TRBV7-3 and TRBJ1-2; D gene uncertain. The V end was cut by 5 bases, the J end by 2 bases, with 18 bases between. Per the germline V gene, CDR1 is SGHTA and CDR2 is FQGTGA. This CDR3 is 16 amino acids long.

This chain joins TRBV4-3 and TRBJ2-2, with D perhaps matching TRBD1 (6 bases). Germline lookup yields CDR1 LGHNA and CDR2 YSLEER. This CDR3 contains 15 residues. V lost 1 base to trimming and J lost 5 bases, with 11 bases between them. The CDR3 protein is CASSQGIGGTGELFF. The CDR3 DNA reads TGCGCCAGCAGCCAAGGAATAGGGGGTACCGGGGAGCTGTTTTTT.

The CDR3 nucleotides are TGTGCCAGCAGTTACTCGGGGCGGACGGGAGACACTGAAGCTTTCTTT. Translation: CASSYSGRTGDTEAFF. The chain is built from TRBV6-5 and TRBJ1-1; a weak D match, TRBD1 (5 bases). The CDR3 extends over 16 amino acids. The germline CDR1 and CDR2 sequences are MNHEY and SVGAGI. The germline V and J ends were trimmed by 0 bases and 3 bases, with 14 bases remaining between them.

This clone showed up just once. The chain recombines TRBV5-6 with TRBJ2-2; a possible D gene is TRBD2 (7 bases). The germline CDR1 and CDR2 sequences are SGHDT and YYEEEE. Trimming stripped 0 bases from V and 3 bases from J, with 15 bases between. CDR3 length: 17 residues. CDR3 in DNA: TGTGCCAGCAGCTTGGTTTCGAGCGGGACATACACCGGGGAGCTGTTTTTT. It is translated as CASSLVSSGTYTGELFF.

This clone was found a few times. The chain has TRBV7-9 and TRBJ1-2, with D hard to call. The ends were cut back, 1 base at V and 0 bases at J, with 3 bases in the middle. This CDR3 has 13 residues. The germline CDR1 and CDR2 sequences are SEHNR and FQNEAQ (reference sequence). CDR3: CASSLDANYGYTF. CDR3 coding DNA: TGTGCCAGCAGCTTAGACGCTAACTATGGCTACACCTTC.

The chain links TRBV10-3 to TRBJ1-6, with TRBD1 matching over 8 bases. V was clipped by 5 bases and J by 6 bases; unmatched bases: 3. Germline CDR1 reads ENHRY; CDR2 reads SYGVKD. The CDR3 length is 14 residues. CDR3: CAISQGQGNSPLHF. CDR3 DNA: TGTGCCATCAGTCAAGGACAGGGTAATTCACCCCTCCACTTT.

The rearrangement links TRBV19 to TRBJ2-6, with 10 bases matching TRBD1. Per the germline V gene, CDR1 is LNHDA and CDR2 is SQIVND (reference sequence). The trim removed 3 bases at V and 4 bases at J, leaving 3 bases unmatched. CDR3 length: 16 amino acids. The CDR3: CASSMGQGLGANVLTF. CDR3 nucleotide sequence: TGTGCCAGTAGTATGGGACAGGGGTTAGGGGCCAACGTCCTGACTTTC.

The chain recombines TRBV5-1 with TRBJ2-3; 7 bases match TRBD1. The CDR3 contains 14 residues. Germline V gives CDR1 SGHRS, CDR2 YFSETQ. V lost 4 bases to trimming and J lost 2 bases; unmatched junction nucleotides: 4. CDR3 loop: CASSQDRPTDTQYF. The CDR3 DNA reads TGCGCCAGCAGCCAGGACAGGCCCACAGATACGCAGTATTTT.

This chain joins TRBV28 and TRBJ2-7; D is uncertain. CDR3 length: 14 residues. CDR1 MDHEN and CDR2 SYDVKM come from the germline V gene. V was cut by 5 bases and J by 3 bases, with 14 bases left in between. The CDR3 DNA sequence: TGTGCCAGCAGTAACCCCGGCCGGAACTACGAGCAGTACTTC. Translation: CASSNPGRNYEQYF. Complete variable domain (other parts from reference TRBV28 and TRBJ2-7): DVKVTQSSRYLVKRTGEKVFLECVQDMDHENMFWYRQDPGLGLRLIYFSYDVKMKEKGDIPEGYSVSREKKERFSLILESASTNQTSMYLCASSNPGRNYEQYFGPGTRLTVT.

The V gene is TRBV28, the J gene TRBJ2-7; tentative D call: TRBD2 (5 bases). The V gene lost 6 bases and the J gene lost 2 bases, with 14 bases spanning the gap. CDR1 MDHEN and CDR2 SYDVKM come from the germline V gene. The CDR3 length is 14 residues. The CDR3 loop is CASSLSGKTYEQYF. The CDR3 DNA follows: TGTGCCAGCAGCCTCTCCGGGAAGACCTACGAGCAGTACTTC. The variable domain in full, completed from reference TRBV28 and TRBJ2-7, reads DVKVTQSSRYLVKRTGEKVFLECVQDMDHENMFWYRQDPGLGLRLIYFSYDVKMKEKGDIPEGYSVSREKKERFSLILESASTNQTSMYLCASSLSGKTYEQYFGPGTRLTVT.

The V call is TRBV5-5, the J call TRBJ2-5, with 9 bases matching TRBD1. This CDR3 has 14 residues. The germline V gene encodes CDR1 SGHKS and CDR2 YYEKEE (reference sequence). J lost 5 bases, V lost 2 bases, and 4 bases had no gene match. DNA for the CDR3: TGTGCCAGCAGCTTTGGTGGGACAGGGGAGACCCAGTACTTC. Translating gives CASSFGGTGETQYF.

The V call is TRBV21-1, the J call TRBJ1-6. TRBV21-1 is recorded as a pseudogene. This CDR3 contains 15 residues. The CDR3 bases are TGTGCCAGCACCTGTCGGGGGCGCAGTAATTCACCCCTCCACTTT. Translating gives CASTCRGRSNSPLHF.

The chain uses TRBV11-1 and TRBJ2-7, with 7 bases fitting TRBD1. V was pared by 5 bases and J by 6 bases, with 7 bases of the junction left unmatched. Germline lookup yields CDR1 SGHAT and CDR2 FQDESV (reference sequence). The CDR3 spans 13 residues. The CDR3 DNA reads TGTGCCAGCAGCCTCCGGTCAGGGGGCGAGCAGTACTTC. This codes for CASSLRSGGEQYF.

This clone occurred once. The chain joins TRBV16 to TRBJ1-4; D not resolved. The CDR3 has 14 amino acids. Deletions cut 0 bases from V and 8 bases from J, with 10 bases between. The germline V gene encodes CDR1 KGHSY and CDR2 FQNENV. The CDR3 region is CASSQSAGDEKLFF. The CDR3 DNA sequence: TGTGCCAGCAGCCAATCGGCAGGTGACGAAAAACTGTTTTTT.

This clone was detected once. The chain carries TRBV28 and TRBJ1-3, with no clear D. The CDR3 consists of 14 residues. Germline V CDR1 and CDR2: MDHEN, SYDVKM. V dropped 7 bases and J dropped 2 bases, with 12 bases sitting between them. The CDR3 reads CASNEFSAGNTIYF. In DNA, the CDR3 is TGTGCCAGCAACGAGTTCTCGGCTGGAAACACCATATATTTT.

This sequence joins TRBV12-2 and TRBJ2-1; no DNA check was done on the table's D call, TRBD2. TRBV12-2 has pseudogene status. The CDR3 length is 17 residues. The CDR3 loop reads CASRLASVAGKLNEQFF. CDR3 DNA: TGTGCAAGTCGCTTAGCATCAGTAGCGGGAAAACTCAATGAGCAGTTCTTC.